The 8 T cell receptor beta chains below come from one sample, sequenced in a study of cytomegalovirus exposure and HLA in healthy donors (dated by TCRdb to the late 2010s). Receptor amplification or capture employed the immunoSEQ multiplex PCR assay. A mixture of 60 forward primers for TCR Vbeta segments and 13 reverse primers for TCR Jbeta segments was used in the multiplex PCR. TCRdb re-hosts the immuneACCESS table, in-frame sequences only. Its copies lack some clones; in the studies checked, an unresolved V gene accounts for under half of them, and the cause for the rest is not known. Present in this sample are approximately 140,000 clones, around four fifths of which were seen just once. The ten largest clones take up about 1% of the sample. The sequencing sample was made of PBMCs. The receptor set was obtained from a boy younger than 18 in good health and CMV-seronegative.

The J gene is TRBJ2-1, the V gene TRBV4-1; 7 nucleotides match TRBD2. The CDR3 runs to 17 residues. The V gene's germline CDR1 is MGHRA and CDR2 YSYEKL. The V segment lost 6 bases and the J segment 7 bases; nucleotides outside the gene matches: 18. The CDR3 loop reads CASSHLGRARETNEQFF. The CDR3 nucleotides read TGCGCCAGCAGTCATCTGGGCCGGGCGCGGGAGACGAATGAGCAGTTCTTC.

This sequence joins TRBV10-3 and TRBJ1-2; D unresolved. The V end was cut by 11 bases, the J end by 3 bases, with 13 bases between. Germline V lookup: CDR1 ENHRY, CDR2 SYGVKD. The CDR3 contains 12 residues. The CDR3: CALRREDYGYTF. The CDR3 DNA is TGTGCCCTCCGCCGGGAGGACTATGGCTACACCTTC.

The V gene is TRBV18, the J gene TRBJ1-2; the match to TRBD1 covers 10 bases. Germline trimming cut 3 bases from V and 0 bases from J; bases unmatched to any gene: 7. Germline V gene data show CDR1 as KGHSH and CDR2 as LQKENI. There are 17 residues in the CDR3. This CDR3 is CASSPGTGVLANYGYTF. The CDR3 coding sequence is TGTGCCAGCTCACCCGGGACAGGGGTCCTAGCTAACTATGGCTACACCTTC.

The chain carries TRBV7-9 and TRBJ2-5; the D gene is possibly TRBD1 (6 bases). From germline, CDR1 is SEHNR and CDR2 FQNEAQ (reference sequence). This CDR3 is 15 amino acids long. With 3 bases removed from V and 1 base from J, the gap between germline ends came to 12 bases. DNA for the CDR3: TGTGCCAGCAGCTTTCTCCGGGACACCCAAGAGACCCAGTACTTC. Protein product: CASSFLRDTQETQYF.

This clone was seen a few times. The gene calls are TRBV28 and TRBJ2-7; 10 bases fit TRBD1. CDR3 size: 16 residues. Germline-derived CDR1 and CDR2 are MDHEN and SYDVKM. The J segment lost 4 bases and the V segment lost 6 bases, leaving 12 bases of the junction unmatched. CDR3 coding DNA: TGTGCCAGCAGCTCGGCCGCGACAGGGGGCCTATACGAGCAGTACTTC. Protein product: CASSSAATGGLYEQYF.

This rearrangement joins TRBV6-5 to TRBJ2-2, with D possibly matching TRBD1 (6 bases). The V and J ends lost 5 bases and 1 base respectively, with 11 bases between them. The germline V gene encodes CDR1 MNHEY and CDR2 SVGAGI. The CDR3 runs 15 residues. The CDR3 region has the DNA TGTGCCAGCAGTCAAACGGGACAGAACACCGGGGAGCTGTTTTTT. Protein product: CASSQTGQNTGELFF.

The V and J genes are TRBV29-1 and TRBJ1-6; D uncertain. Germline assignment: CDR1 SQVTM and CDR2 ANQGSEA. V lost 5 bases, J lost 7 bases, and 18 bases lay in between. CDR3 size: 15 residues. CDR3 DNA: TGCAGCGTTCGATTTGCTGCAGGCCCAAATTCACCCCTCCACTTT. Its translation: CSVRFAAGPNSPLHF.

This clone was seen only once. V is TRBV2 and J is TRBJ2-3, with D unclear. Germline-derived CDR1 and CDR2 are SNHLY and FYNNEI. This CDR3 has 15 residues. Trimming took off 5 bases at V and 2 bases at J, with 14 bases between the two ends. The CDR3 coding sequence is TGTGCCAGCAGTAAAGAACTCCTACTCACAGATACGCAGTATTTT. This gives the protein CASSKELLLTDTQYF.